This entry lists 10 T cell receptor beta chains sequenced from one sample in a study of regulatory T cells in long-lasting Graves disease. Arm-PCR of CDR3 regions and iRepertoire HTBI primers were the basis on which TCR beta libraries were built. TCRdb re-called the multiplex PCR reads through MiXCR, storing one row per CDR3 protein. This table holds 250,000 to 400,000 distinct CDR3 sequences, 15% to 20% found once. As to time point: newly diagnosed GD, antithyroid drugs for less than 3 months. The TCR library was made from RNA that had been extracted from PBMCs in TRIzol. The specimen was peripheral blood mononuclear cells (PBMCs), collected at new diagnosis, from a patient treated with antithyroid drugs. These receptors were collected from a female donor with Graves disease.

This clonotype was observed at least ten times. The genes are TRBV24-1 and TRBJ2-2; D is uncertain. Trimming cost V 6 bases and J 7 bases, with 11 bases left between them. The CDR3 length is 13 residues. The germline V gene encodes CDR1 KGHDR and CDR2 SFDVKD. This CDR3 is CATSPPTDGELFF. The CDR3 DNA reads as TGTGCCACCAGTCCCCCAACAGACGGGGAGCTGTTTTTT.

V and J are TRBV18 and TRBJ1-5; 8 nucleotides align to TRBD1. V trimming: 2 bases; J trimming: 0 bases; junction bases outside the gene matches: 6. This CDR3 has 17 residues. Germline V CDR1 and CDR2: KGHSH, LQKENI. The DNA of the CDR3 is TGTGCCAGCTCACCAGGGACAGGTCATACTAGCAATCAGCCCCAGCATTTT. As protein: CASSPGTGHTSNQPQHF.

The chain carries TRBV30 and TRBJ2-1, with 8 bases aligning to TRBD2. The V and J ends lost 3 bases and 7 bases, in that order; junction bases with no gene match: 5. The CDR3 extends over 13 amino acids. The germline CDR1 and CDR2 sequences are GTSNPN and SVGIG (reference sequence). The CDR3 sequence is CAWSAAGVNEQFF. In DNA, the CDR3 is TGTGCCTGGAGCGCAGCGGGAGTTAATGAGCAGTTCTTC. Looking up the rest from reference TRBV30 and TRBJ2-1 gives the full variable domain: SQTIHQWPATLVQPVGSPLSLECTVEGTSNPNLYWYRQAAGRGLQLLFYSVGIGQISSEVPQNLSASRPQDRQFILSSKKLLLSDSGFYLCAWSAAGVNEQFFGPGTRLTVL.

This clonotype occurred a few times. A much larger clone lies a single base off, so this may be a read error. This rearrangement joins TRBV2 to TRBJ2-4; 9 nucleotides line up with TRBD2. Germline trimming cut 7 bases from V and 1 base from J; bases unmatched to any gene: 11. The CDR3 consists of 17 residues. Germline V lookup: CDR1 SNHLY, CDR2 FYNNEI. As DNA, the CDR3 is TGTGCCAGCAAGGACGGGGCTAGCGGGACGGCCAAAAACATTCAGTACTTC. This codes for CASKDGASGTAKNIQYF.

The chain uses TRBV3-1 and TRBJ2-4; TRBD1 matches 9 bases. Trimming took 0 bases from V and 6 from J; bases not matched to a gene: 3. CDR1 is LGHDT, CDR2 YNNKEL, per germline (reference sequence). The CDR3 has 15 residues. The CDR3 here is CASSQDPGQGNIQYF. DNA for the CDR3: TGTGCCAGCAGCCAAGATCCGGGACAGGGAAACATTCAGTACTTC.

This clonotype was recorded many times. This chain uses TRBV7-8 with TRBJ2-1; D is ambiguous. There are 14 residues in the CDR3. In germline, CDR1 is SGHVS, CDR2 FQNEAQ. The V and J ends lost 0 bases and 8 bases respectively, with 11 bases between them. CDR3 residues: CASSLAGPGYEQFF. The CDR3 DNA is TGTGCCAGCAGCTTAGCCGGACCGGGCTATGAGCAGTTCTTC.

In its sample, this clonotype was seen many times. In nucleotides, the CDR3 is TGCAGTGCCGTAGCGGGAGTCCACCAAGAGACCCAGTACTTC. This sequence encodes CSAVAGVHQETQYF. V gene TRBV20-1 combines with J gene TRBJ2-5, with 9 nucleotides matching TRBD2. J was trimmed by 0 bases and V by 6 bases; bases with no gene match: 5. Germline CDR1 and CDR2: DFQATT and SNEGSKA (reference sequence). The CDR3 extends over 14 amino acids.

The table lists this clonotype with many counts. The rearrangement links TRBV19 to TRBJ2-1, with TRBD2 matching 9 bases. The CDR3 spans 14 residues. The trim removed 7 bases at V and 9 bases at J, leaving 10 bases unmatched. Germline assignment: CDR1 LNHDA and CDR2 SQIVND (reference sequence). The chain's CDR3 is CASTQQRGVAEQFF. The CDR3 coding sequence is TGTGCCAGTACCCAGCAGCGGGGGGTGGCTGAGCAGTTCTTC. Using reference TRBV19 and TRBJ2-1 for the parts outside the CDR3, the full variable domain is DGGITQSPKYLFRKEGQNVTLSCEQNLNHDAMYWYRQDPGQGLRLIYYSQIVNDFQKGDIAEGYSVSREKKESFPLTVTSAQKNPTAFYLCASTQQRGVAEQFFGPGTRLTVL.

This clonotype came up once. It may be a read error: a sequence one base away is much more abundant. The V gene is TRBV3-1, the J gene TRBJ1-3; D is perhaps TRBD1 (5 bases). In germline, CDR1 is LGHDT, CDR2 YNNKEL (reference sequence). The CDR3 length is 16 residues. V was clipped by 4 bases and J by 2 bases, with 15 bases between them. CDR3: CASSPATDQAGNTIYF. The CDR3 DNA is TGTGCCAGCAGCCCTGCGACAGACCAAGCTGGAAACACCATATATTTT.

For this clonotype: A much larger clone differs by one base, so this may be a read error. The V gene is TRBV10-2, the J gene TRBJ2-2, with 9 positions matching TRBD2. With 2 bases clipped from V and 3 bases from J, the junction kept 4 bases outside the gene matches. The germline CDR1 and CDR2 sequences are WSHSY and SAAADI. The CDR3 totals 16 residues. CDR3 in DNA: TGCGCCAGCAGTGAGCCTAGCGGGACGGACACCGGGGAGCTGTTTTTT. Its translation: CASSEPSGTDTGELFF.